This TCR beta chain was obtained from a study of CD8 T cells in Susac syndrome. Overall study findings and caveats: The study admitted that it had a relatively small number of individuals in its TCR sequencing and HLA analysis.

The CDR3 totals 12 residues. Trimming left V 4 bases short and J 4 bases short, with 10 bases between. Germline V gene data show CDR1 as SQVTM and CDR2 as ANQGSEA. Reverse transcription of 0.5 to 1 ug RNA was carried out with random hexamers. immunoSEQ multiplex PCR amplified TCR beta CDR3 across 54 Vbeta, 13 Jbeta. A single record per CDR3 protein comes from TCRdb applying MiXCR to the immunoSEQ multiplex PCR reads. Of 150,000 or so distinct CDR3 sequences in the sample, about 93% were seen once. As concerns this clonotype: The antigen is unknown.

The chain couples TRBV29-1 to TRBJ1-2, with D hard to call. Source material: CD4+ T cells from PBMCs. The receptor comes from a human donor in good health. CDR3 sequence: CSVGAVSYGYTF. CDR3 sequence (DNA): TGCAGCGTTGGTGCGGTTTCCTATGGCTACACCTTC.